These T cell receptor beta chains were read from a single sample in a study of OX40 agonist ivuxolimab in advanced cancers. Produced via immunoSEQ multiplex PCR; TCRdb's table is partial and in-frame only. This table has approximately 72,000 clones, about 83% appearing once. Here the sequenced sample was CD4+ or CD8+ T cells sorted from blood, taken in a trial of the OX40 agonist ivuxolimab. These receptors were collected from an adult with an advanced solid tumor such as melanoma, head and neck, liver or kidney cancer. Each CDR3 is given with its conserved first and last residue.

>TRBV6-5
CASSTPRERRTEAFF
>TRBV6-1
CASSPTSGGDLWQFF
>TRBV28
CATMGQSSYNSPLHF
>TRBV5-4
CASSLEPGAAYEQYF
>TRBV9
CASSVDLGGSTLNTEAFF
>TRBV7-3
CASSSRDRGPMSNSPLHF
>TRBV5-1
CASSSQGRTSTDTQYF
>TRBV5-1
CASSLGVGVNSPLHF
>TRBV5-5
CASSLWDSTDTQYF
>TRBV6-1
CASSEVTGYASEQYF
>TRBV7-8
CASSLEGSGSSYNEQFF
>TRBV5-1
CASSLGSRETQYF
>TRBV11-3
CASSPATEPYNSPLHF
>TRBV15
CATSRDPRGRWGTDTQYF
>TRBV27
CATSRGFLGYNEQFF